A single sample is the source of the 32 T cell receptor beta chains below, sequenced in a study of blood T cell repertoires in COVID-19. Generated by immunoSEQ multiplex PCR, the TCRdb table keeps only in-frame clones and is missing some. The sample lists more than 200,000 clones, around 84% seen once, with approximately 10% in the top ten. Sequences were obtained from peripheral blood. The receptors come from a woman older than 75 with COVID-19, enrolled during active disease.

This clone was seen a few times. The genes are TRBV6-6 and TRBJ1-2; no firm D call. V was shortened by 0 bases and J by 1 base, with 12 bases between the two germline ends. Germline V gives CDR1 MNHNY, CDR2 SVGAGI (reference sequence). This CDR3 contains 16 residues. CDR3 in DNA: TGTGCCAGCAGTTACTCGGGCGGGGAGATTAACTATGGCTACACCTTC. This sequence encodes CASSYSGGEINYGYTF.

This clone came up once. The chain employs TRBV18 and TRBJ1-2; possibly TRBD1 for D (5 bases). The CDR3 is made up of 15 amino acids. Trimming removed 6 bases at V and 0 bases at J, with 14 bases between. The germline CDR1 and CDR2 sequences are KGHSH and LQKENI. CDR3 DNA sequence: TGTGCCAGCTCCACCAGCGGGGGGACTAACTATGGCTACACCTTC. Its translation: CASSTSGGTNYGYTF.

This clone showed up just once. The rearrangement links TRBV9 to TRBJ1-1; no clear D gene. From germline, CDR1 is SGDLS and CDR2 YYNGEE. Trimming pared 3 bases from V and 8 bases from J, leaving 5 bases between. This CDR3 is built from 10 residues. The CDR3 sequence is CASSDREAFF. CDR3 DNA sequence: TGTGCCAGCAGCGACCGGGAAGCTTTCTTT.

The V and J genes are TRBV11-2 and TRBJ2-7; 9 bases are a match to TRBD1. The germline V gene has CDR1 SGHAT and CDR2 FQNNGV. V lost 5 bases to trimming and J lost 2 bases; unmatched junction nucleotides: 10. CDR3 length: 16 residues. The CDR3 sequence: CASSTTGDRATYEQYF. The CDR3 coding sequence is TGTGCCAGCAGCACCACCGGGGACAGGGCGACCTACGAGCAGTACTTC.

The rearrangement links TRBV5-1 to TRBJ2-2, with TRBD2 identical over 14 bases. This CDR3 region has 18 residues. Germline values: CDR1 SGHRS, CDR2 YFSETQ. The J segment lost 5 bases and the V segment lost 4 bases, leaving 10 bases of the junction unmatched. In nucleotides, the CDR3 is TGCGCCAGCAGCGGCGGGACTAGCGGGGGAGAGACGACCGGGGAGCTGTTTTTT. Its translation is CASSGGTSGGETTGELFF.

This rearrangement joins TRBV20-1 to TRBJ1-5; no firm D call. V dropped 3 bases and J dropped 5 bases, with 17 bases sitting between them. This CDR3 comprises 15 residues. Germline values: CDR1 DFQATT, CDR2 SNEGSKA (reference sequence). This CDR3 reads CSASIVTGGDQPQHF. The CDR3 region has the DNA TGCAGTGCTAGTATAGTGACCGGCGGGGATCAGCCCCAGCATTTT.

V and J are TRBV5-5 and TRBJ2-2; D is unclear. V was shortened by 1 base and J by 6 bases, with 7 bases between the two germline ends. The length of the CDR3 is 13 residues. The V gene's germline CDR1 is SGHKS and CDR2 YYEKEE (reference sequence). CDR3 amino acids: CASSLIGPGELFF. The CDR3 DNA reads TGTGCCAGCAGCTTGATTGGCCCCGGGGAGCTGTTTTTT. Drawing the rest from reference TRBV5-5 and TRBJ2-2, the complete variable domain is DAGVTQSPTHLIKTRGQQVTLRCSPISGHKSVSWYQQVLGQGPQFIFQYYEKEERGRGNFPDRFSARQFPNYSSELNVNALLLGDSALYLCASSLIGPGELFFGEGSRLTVL.

This clone came up a few times. The chain uses TRBV12-3 or TRBV12-4 and TRBJ1-6; 7 bases align to TRBD1. The length of the CDR3 is 12 residues. Trimming at V came to 3 bases and at J to 13 bases, leaving 3 bases not matched to a gene. The CDR3 region is CASSFPRGPLHF. The CDR3 DNA sequence: TGTGCCAGCAGTTTCCCCAGGGGGCCCCTCCACTTT.

V gene TRBV7-2 combines with J gene TRBJ2-7, with 7 positions matching TRBD2. The CDR3 is made up of 14 amino acids. Germline CDR1 and CDR2: SGHTA and FQGNSA. V trimming: 1 base; J trimming: 4 bases; junction bases outside the gene matches: 4. The chain's CDR3 is CASSLERGTYEQYF. The DNA of the CDR3 is TGTGCCAGCAGCTTAGAGCGGGGCACGTACGAGCAGTACTTC.

This chain links TRBV3-1 (or the pseudogene TRBV3-2) with TRBJ1-2; D is unresolved. Germline V gives CDR1 LGHDT, CDR2 YNNKEL (reference sequence). V was shortened by 1 base and J by 5 bases, with 5 bases between the two germline ends. CDR3 length: 12 amino acids. The CDR3 nucleotides read TGTGCCAGCAGCCAAGCCGAGTATGGCTACACCTTC. Protein: CASSQAEYGYTF.

The rearrangement joins TRBV15 to TRBJ2-5; 8 positions match TRBD1. Looked up from germline, CDR1 is LNHNV and CDR2 is YYDKDF (reference sequence). Trimming removed 5 bases from V and 2 bases from J; junction bases left unmatched: 7. The CDR3 has 15 amino acids. CDR3 nucleotides: TGTGCCACCAGCCCGAACAGGGGGTCTCAAGAGACCCAGTACTTC. This translates into CATSPNRGSQETQYF.

This clone was observed once. The chain is built from TRBV9 and TRBJ2-1, with 7 bases fitting TRBD1. The length of the CDR3 is 15 residues. J gave up 8 bases and V 0 bases, and 8 bases lay outside the gene matches. Germline CDR1 and CDR2: SGDLS and YYNGEE. This CDR3 reads CASSVEEGGLDEQFF. The CDR3 nucleotides read TGTGCCAGCAGCGTAGAGGAAGGGGGCCTAGATGAGCAGTTCTTC.

The V and J genes are TRBV6-2 or TRBV6-3 and TRBJ1-1; D possibly corresponds to TRBD1 (5 bases). This CDR3 has 14 residues. CDR1 and CDR2 from the germline V gene are MNHEY and SVGEGT. V lost 6 bases to trimming and J lost 1 base, with 12 bases between them. CDR3 DNA sequence: TGTGCCAGCAGCCCGGGACTCAAGAACACTGAAGCTTTCTTT. It translates to CASSPGLKNTEAFF.

V gene TRBV2 combines with J gene TRBJ1-3; TRBD1 agrees at 7 bases. The CDR3 is made up of 15 amino acids. CDR1 is SNHLY, CDR2 FYNNEI, per germline. V trimming: 4 bases; J trimming: 8 bases; junction bases outside the gene matches: 11. The CDR3 sequence is CASSAGTAATHTIYF. The CDR3 DNA reads TGTGCCAGCAGTGCCGGGACAGCAGCTACCCACACCATATATTTT.

The genes are TRBV21-1 and TRBJ1-1. TRBV21-1 is classified as a pseudogene. The CDR3 is made up of 18 amino acids. CDR3 protein: CASSKELVSGIRWAEAFF. CDR3 in DNA: TGTGCCAGCAGCAAAGAATTGGTGTCGGGGATTAGGTGGGCTGAAGCTTTCTTT.

J is TRBJ1-5 and V is TRBV2, with D possibly TRBD1 on 5 matching bases. V was clipped by 7 bases and J by 7 bases, with 11 bases between them. CDR1 and CDR2 (germline): SNHLY, FYNNEI. This CDR3 has 12 residues. The chain's CDR3 is CASMGRAQPQHF. In DNA, the CDR3 is TGTGCCAGCATGGGCAGGGCCCAGCCCCAGCATTTT.

The count of this clone is one. The V call is TRBV7-3, the J call TRBJ2-5; D unclear. The CDR3 is made up of 13 amino acids. With 3 bases removed from V and 1 base from J, the gap between germline ends came to 6 bases. Germline CDR1 reads SGHTA; CDR2 reads FQGTGA. The CDR3, as DNA: TGTGCCAGCAGCTTGCGGAGCCAAGAGACCCAGTACTTC. Protein product: CASSLRSQETQYF.

This clone appeared once. The gene calls are TRBV18 and TRBJ1-4, with D possibly matching TRBD1 (5 bases). Germline lookup yields CDR1 KGHSH and CDR2 LQKENI. The CDR3 contains 15 residues. Trimming removed 4 bases at V and 2 bases at J, with 11 bases between. The CDR3 DNA is TGTGCCAGCTCACTTGCCTGGGGCACTAATGAAAAACTGTTTTTT. Translation: CASSLAWGTNEKLFF.

This clone was observed once. This chain uses TRBV5-4 with TRBJ2-1; a weak D match, TRBD2 (5 bases). CDR3 length equals 13 residues. The ends were cut back, 4 bases at V and 7 bases at J, with 12 bases in the middle. Germline V lookup: CDR1 SGHNT, CDR2 YYREEE (reference sequence). In nucleotides, the CDR3 is TGTGCCAGCAGCCCGGGGTGGGAGAATGAGCAGTTCTTC. Translated, it gives CASSPGWENEQFF.

This chain joins TRBV11-2 and TRBJ2-2; 8 nucleotides match TRBD1. CDR1 is SGHAT and CDR2 is FQNNGV in the germline V gene. CDR3 size: 14 residues. The ends lost 5 bases at V and 3 bases at J; junction bases unmatched: 2. CDR3 sequence: CASSPGGDTGELFF. The CDR3 region has the DNA TGTGCCAGCAGCCCAGGGGGCGACACCGGGGAGCTGTTTTTT.

J is TRBJ2-2 and V is TRBV4-2, with 10 positions matching TRBD2. Germline V gene data show CDR1 as LGHNA and CDR2 as YNFKEQ. The V gene end was trimmed by 0 bases and the J gene end by 5 bases; junction bases not matched to a gene: 6. The CDR3 consists of 17 residues. Here the CDR3 reads CASSQEASGGTTGELFF. The DNA for the CDR3 is TGTGCCAGCAGCCAAGAGGCTAGCGGGGGAACTACCGGGGAGCTGTTTTTT.

The rearrangement uses TRBV18 and TRBJ2-3, with TRBD2 matching over 9 bases. This CDR3 region has 16 residues. Germline trimming cut 3 bases from V and 2 bases from J; bases unmatched to any gene: 6. Germline CDR1 reads KGHSH; CDR2 reads LQKENI. The DNA for the CDR3 is TGTGCCAGCTCACCGCAGCTAGCGGGGACCACAGATACGCAGTATTTT. Amino acids: CASSPQLAGTTDTQYF.

J is TRBJ1-1 and V is TRBV3-1 (or the pseudogene TRBV3-2); no definite D call. The V end was cut by 0 bases, the J end by 4 bases, with 12 bases between. Germline CDR1 is LGHDT and CDR2 is YNNKEL (reference sequence). The CDR3 is 15 residues long. DNA for the CDR3: TGTGCCAGCAGCCAAGAACGTGGAGGGATCACTGAAGCTTTCTTT. Translating it yields CASSQERGGITEAFF.

This clone was detected a few times. The chain links TRBV27 to TRBJ1-6, with a weak D call TRBD1 (5 bases). There are 14 residues in the CDR3. Germline CDR1 is MNHEY and CDR2 is SMNVEV (reference sequence). Trimming pared 8 bases from V and 4 bases from J, leaving 12 bases between. The CDR3 DNA is TGTGCCAGCTGCTCGACAGATTATAATTCACCCCTCCACTTT. It specifies CASCSTDYNSPLHF.

This chain links TRBV5-6 with TRBJ1-6; perhaps TRBD1 as D (5 bases). CDR1 is SGHDT, CDR2 YYEEEE, per germline. Trimming removed 4 bases from V and 7 bases from J, with 15 bases in between. This CDR3 has 15 residues. The CDR3 DNA reads as TGTGCCAGCAGCAGATGGACATTGAGCAATTCACCCCTCCACTTT. Amino acid sequence: CASSRWTLSNSPLHF.

This clone has more than one count but fewer than ten. The gene calls are TRBV2 and TRBJ2-7, with D possibly matching TRBD1 (5 bases). With 1 base removed from V and 5 bases from J, the gap between germline ends came to 15 bases. The germline V gene encodes CDR1 SNHLY and CDR2 FYNNEI. The CDR3 consists of 15 residues. The CDR3 DNA is TGTGCCAGCAGTGAAGGAACAGGTAGGATCCACGAGCAGTACGTC. It encodes CASSEGTGRIHEQYV.

The chain links TRBV11-2 to TRBJ1-5; possible D gene TRBD1, 6 bases. V was trimmed by 5 bases and J by 3 bases, leaving 14 bases between them. CDR3 length: 15 amino acids. From germline, CDR1 is SGHAT and CDR2 FQNNGV. CDR3 protein: CASSGGQSYNQPQHF. The CDR3 DNA reads as TGTGCCAGCAGCGGGGGACAAAGCTACAATCAGCCCCAGCATTTT.

This chain links TRBV20-1 with TRBJ2-1; TRBD2 aligns across 8 bases. V lost 5 bases and J lost 9; bases outside the gene matches: 3. The length of the CDR3 is 11 residues. The germline gives CDR1 DFQATT, CDR2 SNEGSKA (reference sequence). CDR3: CSAYSGTEQFF. The CDR3 coding sequence is TGCAGTGCTTATAGCGGGACTGAGCAGTTCTTC.

The gene calls are TRBV5-1 and TRBJ2-3, with D perhaps matching TRBD2 (7 bases). Germline V gene lookup returns CDR1 SGHRS and CDR2 YFSETQ. The CDR3 consists of 13 residues. V lost 2 bases and J 6 bases, leaving 10 bases between the germline ends. CDR3 sequence reads: CASSFAGADTQYF. The CDR3 nucleotides read TGCGCCAGCAGCTTTGCGGGGGCCGATACGCAGTATTTT.

The chain recombines TRBV19 with TRBJ1-2, with D hard to call. The CDR3 runs 16 residues. Trimming pared 4 bases from V and 3 bases from J, leaving 18 bases between. In germline, CDR1 is LNHDA, CDR2 SQIVND (reference sequence). The DNA for the CDR3 is TGTGCCAGTAGTAAGACTCAAGGTTCGGCGGACTATGGCTACACCTTC. Amino acid sequence: CASSKTQGSADYGYTF.

This rearrangement joins TRBV7-8 to TRBJ2-2; D is uncertain. The CDR3 length is 14 residues. The V and J ends lost 8 bases and 1 base respectively, with 11 bases between them. Germline CDR1 reads SGHVS; CDR2 reads FQNEAQ. DNA of the CDR3: TGTGCCAGCTGCAGACACGTGAACACCGGGGAGCTGTTTTTT. Its protein is CASCRHVNTGELFF.

The CDR3, as DNA: TGTGCCAGCAACCCCTCTTCTCGGGTTGATTACAATGAGCAGTTCTTC. Protein product: CASNPSSRVDYNEQFF. The chain carries TRBV11-2 and TRBJ2-1; no clear D. Germline V CDR1 and CDR2: SGHAT, FQNNGV. This CDR3 has 16 amino acids. V was pared by 7 bases and J by 4 bases, with 20 bases between.